One sample yielded the 31 T cell receptor beta chains listed below, sequenced in a study of cytomegalovirus exposure and HLA in healthy donors. It was with 60 Vbeta and 13 Jbeta primers that the PCR ran. Sequencing was performed with immunoSEQ multiplex PCR; in TCRdb, only in-frame clones are kept and a portion is missing. The ten top clones account for roughly 6%, within a sample of 96,000 or so clones. Specimen: PBMCs. The receptor source for this set is a girl aged 5-17 years in good health and CMV-seropositive.

This chain uses TRBV27 with TRBJ2-7, with 12 bases aligning to TRBD2. With V trimmed by 8 bases and J by 2 bases, 25 bases remained unmatched. The length of the CDR3 is 21 residues. Germline assignment: CDR1 MNHEY and CDR2 SMNVEV (reference sequence). The CDR3 DNA reads as TGTGCCAGCGGGCCCCTCTCTGGGTTTCTAGCGGGGGGGGCCGACCCCTACGAGCAGTACTTC. Translation: CASGPLSGFLAGGADPYEQYF.

V and J are TRBV30 and TRBJ1-1, with no clear D. The germline gives CDR1 GTSNPN, CDR2 SVGIG (reference sequence). This CDR3 region has 13 residues. V shed 5 bases and J shed 4 bases, with 14 bases lying between them. This chain's CDR3 is CAWADSVSTEAFF. DNA of the CDR3: TGTGCCTGGGCTGACTCGGTTAGCACTGAAGCTTTCTTT.

Points on this clone: The identical CDR3 is also encoded by other nucleotide sequences in the sample. This rearrangement joins TRBV6-5 to TRBJ2-2; 10 bases fit TRBD2. This CDR3 comprises 15 residues. Germline trimming cut 4 bases from V and 4 bases from J; bases unmatched to any gene: 3. Germline V gene lookup returns CDR1 MNHEY and CDR2 SVGAGI. Here the CDR3 DNA reads TGTGCCAGCAGTTCTAGCGGGGGAGTCACCGGGGAGCTGTTTTTT. This codes for CASSSSGGVTGELFF.

This chain uses TRBV19 with TRBJ1-5; D not resolved. Germline V CDR1 and CDR2: LNHDA, SQIVND (reference sequence). The V end lost 2 bases, the J end lost 0 bases, and 11 bases lay between the germline ends. This CDR3 is built from 16 residues. CDR3 DNA sequence: TGTGCCAGTAGTATATCTGGCTCCACTAGCAATCAGCCCCAGCATTTT. Protein: CASSISGSTSNQPQHF.

The rearrangement uses TRBV4-1 and TRBJ2-1, with TRBD2 matching 10 bases. This CDR3 contains 15 residues. The germline V gene encodes CDR1 MGHRA and CDR2 YSYEKL. Unmatched junction bases numbered 2, after V lost 1 base and J lost 5 bases. The CDR3 sequence is CASSQGAGGDNEQFF. In DNA form, the CDR3 reads TGCGCCAGCAGCCAAGGAGCGGGGGGGGACAATGAGCAGTTCTTC.

The V gene is TRBV7-7, the J gene TRBJ2-7; TRBD2 aligns across 8 bases. Germline loops: CDR1 SSHAT, CDR2 FNYEAQ (reference sequence). The CDR3 runs 15 residues. The CDR3 DNA reads as TGTGCTAGCAGCTTAAAAGCGGGGGCCCGCGGCGAGCAGTACGTC. Translated: CASSLKAGARGEQYV.

The rearrangement joins TRBV5-6 to TRBJ1-4, with 9 bases lining up with TRBD1. CDR3 length: 14 amino acids. V lost 4 bases and J lost 6; bases outside the gene matches: 4. CDR1 is SGHDT, CDR2 YYEEEE, per germline. Here the CDR3 reads CASSTGQGHEKLFF. As DNA, the CDR3 is TGTGCCAGCAGCACGGGACAGGGTCATGAAAAACTGTTTTTT.

The rearrangement uses TRBV23-1 and TRBJ2-7; D possibly corresponds to TRBD2 (7 bases). TRBV23-1 carries the ORF label, with uncertain function. The CDR3 has 15 residues. Trimming cost V 3 bases and J 4 bases, with 16 bases left between them. CDR3 in DNA: TGCGCCAGCAGTCATCGAGGGGGAGGGAGATACGAGCAGTACGTC. It translates to CASSHRGGGRYEQYV.

The CDR3 DNA reads TGCGCCAGCAGCCAAGCCCCAGGGGGCGCGTATTCACCCCTCCACTTT. Its protein product is CASSQAPGGAYSPLHF. J is TRBJ1-6 and V is TRBV4-1; 8 bases align to TRBD1. Trimming at V came to 1 base and at J to 8 bases, leaving 7 bases not matched to a gene. This CDR3 is 16 amino acids long. Looked up from germline, CDR1 is MGHRA and CDR2 is YSYEKL.

The gene calls are TRBV7-9 and TRBJ1-2; D remains ambiguous. The ends were cut back, 1 base at V and 8 bases at J, with 8 bases in the middle. This CDR3 comprises 12 residues. Germline CDR1 is SEHNR and CDR2 is FQNEAQ (reference sequence). The CDR3 loop reads CASSLGSNGYTF. The CDR3 nucleotides are TGTGCCAGCAGCTTAGGTAGTAACGGCTACACCTTC.

The V gene is TRBV5-6, the J gene TRBJ1-1; 7 bases fit TRBD1. The J segment lost 5 bases and the V segment lost 0 bases, leaving 10 bases of the junction unmatched. This CDR3 region has 16 residues. CDR1 and CDR2 (germline): SGHDT, YYEEEE. The CDR3 DNA reads as TGTGCCAGCAGCTTGGGACAGGGCATAGAAGGGACTGAAGCTTTCTTT. This gives the protein CASSLGQGIEGTEAFF.

The chain couples TRBV30 to TRBJ2-7; D gene ambiguous. Germline assignment: CDR1 GTSNPN and CDR2 SVGIG (reference sequence). This CDR3 contains 13 residues. V lost 5 bases and J 3 bases, leaving 14 bases between the germline ends. The DNA of the CDR3 is TGTGCCTGGTTTTACAGTTTCGACTACGAGCAGTACGTC. Translated: CAWFYSFDYEQYV.

The chain couples TRBV5-1 to TRBJ1-3; D ambiguous. CDR3 length equals 14 residues. Germline V gene lookup returns CDR1 SGHRS and CDR2 YFSETQ. V was cut by 4 bases and J by 0 bases, with 8 bases left in between. The CDR3 loop reads CASSAANSGNTIYF. The CDR3, as DNA: TGCGCCAGCAGCGCGGCCAACTCTGGAAACACCATATATTTT.

The rearrangement uses TRBV13 and TRBJ2-7; no reliable D call. CDR1 and CDR2 from the germline V gene are PRHDT and FYEKMQ (reference sequence). This CDR3 is 13 amino acids long. V was clipped by 6 bases and J by 1 base, with 10 bases between them. CDR3 sequence: CASRQTESYEQYF. The CDR3 coding sequence is TGTGCCAGCAGACAAACAGAGTCCTACGAGCAGTACTTC.

The gene calls are TRBV18 and TRBJ2-5; 8 bases line up with TRBD1. Germline CDR1 reads KGHSH; CDR2 reads LQKENI. V lost 8 bases and J lost 4; bases outside the gene matches: 9. The CDR3 has 14 amino acids. CDR3 coding DNA: TGTGCCAGCCAAGGTCTGACAGGGGCAGAGACCCAGTACTTC. Protein sequence: CASQGLTGAETQYF.

The chain carries TRBV19 and TRBJ2-3, with 12 positions matching TRBD1. V lost 2 bases, J lost 5 bases, and 8 bases stayed unmatched. The CDR3 sequence is 17 residues long. Germline CDR1 reads LNHDA; CDR2 reads SQIVND (reference sequence). In nucleotides, the CDR3 is TGTGCCAGTAGTATACGACGGGACAGGGGGCCTGAAGATACGCAGTATTTT. Its translation: CASSIRRDRGPEDTQYF.

The V and J genes are TRBV7-3 and TRBJ2-7; 10 bases fit TRBD1. CDR1 and CDR2 from the germline V gene are SGHTA and FQGTGA. This CDR3 contains 16 residues. Trimming took 4 bases from V and 3 from J; bases not matched to a gene: 9. For the CDR3, the DNA is TGTGCCAGCAGCTCGATCCCCGGGACAGGGGACTACGAGCAGTACTTC. Translated, it gives CASSSIPGTGDYEQYF. Together with reference TRBV7-3 and TRBJ2-7, the CDR3 gives the full variable domain: GAGVSQTPSNKVTEKGKYVELRCDPISGHTALYWYRQSLGQGPEFLIYFQGTGAADDSGLPNDRFFAVRPEGSVSTLKIQRTERGDSAVYLCASSSIPGTGDYEQYFGPGTRLTVT.

The V and J genes are TRBV29-1 and TRBJ2-5, with 8 bases aligning to TRBD2. The J segment lost 5 bases and the V segment lost 4 bases, leaving 9 bases of the junction unmatched. The CDR3 totals 14 residues. Per germline, CDR1 SQVTM and CDR2 ANQGSEA. CDR3 bases: TGCAGCGTTGTATTCGGGGGGGCCGGGGAGACCCAGTACTTC. Translating gives CSVVFGGAGETQYF. The whole variable domain, remainder taken from reference TRBV29-1 and TRBJ2-5, is SAVISQKPSRDICQRGTSLTIQCQVDSQVTMMFWYRQQPGQSLTLIATANQGSEATYESGFVIDKFPISRPNLTFSTLTVSNMSPEDSSIYLCSVVFGGAGETQYFGPGTRLLVL.

V and J are TRBV5-1 and TRBJ2-5, with 13 bases lining up with TRBD2. V lost 3 bases and J lost 4; bases outside the gene matches: 12. The CDR3 extends over 18 amino acids. CDR1 and CDR2 from the germline V gene are SGHRS and YFSETQ. CDR3 in amino acids: CASSYAGTSGVGGETQYF. For the CDR3, the DNA is TGCGCCAGCAGCTACGCCGGGACTAGCGGGGTCGGAGGAGAGACCCAGTACTTC.

For the CDR3, the DNA is TGTGCCAGCAGTTTAGCGGGGGGGCCCCTATACGAGCAGTACGTC. Translation gives CASSLAGGPLYEQYV. The chain links TRBV6-5 to TRBJ2-7, with 11 bases lining up with TRBD2. V was pared by 4 bases and J by 4 bases, with 6 bases of the junction left unmatched. From germline, CDR1 is MNHEY and CDR2 SVGAGI. The CDR3 sequence is 15 residues long.

DNA for the CDR3: TGTGCCAGCAGTGAGGATACGACAGGGGTGAGCAATCAGCCCCAGCATTTT. It encodes CASSEDTTGVSNQPQHF. This chain uses TRBV25-1 with TRBJ1-5; 8 bases are a match to TRBD1. This CDR3 spans 17 amino acids. The V gene's germline CDR1 is MGHDK and CDR2 SYGVNS. After removal of 3 bases from V and 1 base from J, the junction contained 8 bases not matched to a gene.

The chain uses TRBV18 and TRBJ1-5, with D hard to call. There are 12 residues in the CDR3. V lost 3 bases, J lost 5 bases, and 5 bases lay in between. The germline CDR1 and CDR2 sequences are KGHSH and LQKENI. In nucleotides, the CDR3 is TGTGCCAGCTCACCTGAGGATCAGCCCCAGCATTTT. It yields the protein CASSPEDQPQHF.

This chain links TRBV5-5 with TRBJ1-6, with D possibly TRBD1 on 5 matching bases. The CDR3 totals 17 residues. CDR1 SGHKS and CDR2 YYEKEE come from the germline V gene (reference sequence). Trimming pared 4 bases from V and 0 bases from J, leaving 14 bases between. In nucleotides, the CDR3 is TGTGCCAGCAGCAGCCCTGGCGGGGGCTCCTATAATTCACCCCTCCACTTT. This codes for CASSSPGGGSYNSPLHF.

This rearrangement joins TRBV29-1 to TRBJ2-5; TRBD1 is a possible D gene (7 bases). The ends were cut back, 6 bases at V and 5 bases at J, with 16 bases in the middle. There are 13 residues in the CDR3. Germline V CDR1 and CDR2: SQVTM, ANQGSEA. The CDR3: CSVAMTGRETQYF. The CDR3 DNA is TGCAGCGTAGCTATGACAGGGAGGGAGACCCAGTACTTC.

The V gene is TRBV6-1, the J gene TRBJ2-7; 7 positions agree with TRBD2. The germline CDR1 and CDR2 sequences are MNHNS and SASEGT. This CDR3 has 17 residues. V was clipped by 1 base and J by 2 bases; unmatched bases: 11. DNA for the CDR3: TGTGCCAGCAGTGAAGGAACGGTAGCGGGCGGGACCTACGAGCAGTACTTC. It is translated as CASSEGTVAGGTYEQYF.

This chain uses TRBV11-2 with TRBJ1-5; D is uncertain. The V end lost 2 bases, the J end lost 0 bases, and 8 bases lay between the germline ends. This CDR3 has 15 amino acids. Germline V lookup: CDR1 SGHAT, CDR2 FQNNGV. The CDR3, as DNA: TGTGCCAGCAGCTTAACAGATCATAGCAATCAGCCCCAGCATTTT. It specifies CASSLTDHSNQPQHF.

The CDR3 DNA sequence: TGTGCCAGCAGCCGGACAGCGGATCAGCCCCAGCATTTT. Translation: CASSRTADQPQHF. The V gene is TRBV5-4, the J gene TRBJ1-5; tentative D call: TRBD1 (6 bases). Trimming cost V 4 bases and J 5 bases, with 10 bases left between them. CDR1 SGHNT and CDR2 YYREEE come from the germline V gene (reference sequence). The CDR3 sequence is 13 residues long. Using reference TRBV5-4 and TRBJ1-5 for the parts outside the CDR3, the full variable domain is ETGVTQSPTHLIKTRGQQVTLRCSSQSGHNTVSWYQQALGQGPQFIFQYYREEENGRGNFPPRFSGLQFPNYSSELNVNALELDDSALYLCASSRTADQPQHFGDGTRLSIL.

The V call is TRBV6-5, the J call TRBJ1-1; D possibly corresponds to TRBD1 (5 bases). CDR3 length: 16 amino acids. The V gene lost 3 bases and the J gene lost 1 base, with 15 bases spanning the gap. The germline CDR1 and CDR2 sequences are MNHEY and SVGAGI. CDR3 nucleotide sequence: TGTGCCAGCAGTTATCTAGCGGGCAGGGAGAACACTGAAGCTTTCTTT. This codes for CASSYLAGRENTEAFF.

J is TRBJ2-7 and V is TRBV6-5; 10 nucleotides match TRBD1. Germline V CDR1 and CDR2: MNHEY, SVGAGI. This CDR3 is 15 amino acids long. The V gene end was trimmed by 6 bases and the J gene end by 1 base; junction bases not matched to a gene: 6. As DNA, the CDR3 is TGTGCCAGCAGGACCGGGACAGGGGTTTCCTACGAGCAGTACTTC. Encoded protein: CASRTGTGVSYEQYF.

J is TRBJ1-2 and V is TRBV30; D remains unclear. Germline CDR1 and CDR2: GTSNPN and SVGIG (reference sequence). Trimming left V 1 base short and J 5 bases short, with 20 bases between. The CDR3 contains 16 residues. The chain's CDR3 is CAWSDSNYRGLYGYTF. The DNA for the CDR3 is TGTGCCTGGAGTGATTCCAACTACAGAGGGCTTTATGGCTACACCTTC.

The chain uses TRBV6-1 and TRBJ2-1; 8 bases align to TRBD2. Germline V gene data show CDR1 as MNHNS and CDR2 as SASEGT. V lost 3 bases, J lost 6 bases, and 7 bases stayed unmatched. This CDR3 contains 15 residues. The CDR3 sequence is CASSDPGLVVNEQFF. Written as DNA, the CDR3 is TGTGCCAGCAGTGATCCGGGACTAGTTGTCAATGAGCAGTTCTTC.